This T cell receptor beta chain was sequenced for a study of blood T cell repertoires in COVID-19. Clones were sequenced by immunoSEQ multiplex PCR, and TCRdb holds only the in-frame ones, with some missing. This sample has 100,000 to 150,000 clones; 88% occur once, and the top ten carry approximately 1%. The V segment lost 3 bases and the J segment 6 bases; nucleotides outside the gene matches: 8. The CDR3 runs 16 residues. Germline assignment: CDR1 LGHDT and CDR2 YNNKEL (reference sequence). The chain is built from TRBV3-1 (or the pseudogene TRBV3-2) and TRBJ2-3; TRBD2 matches at 11 bases. Sequenced: peripheral blood. This TCR derives from a woman of 80 years or more with acute or convalescent COVID-19. In nucleotides, the CDR3 is TGTGCCAGCAGCCATCTTCTAGCGGGGGGCCGCGATACGCAGTATTTT. Protein sequence: CASSHLLAGGRDTQYF.